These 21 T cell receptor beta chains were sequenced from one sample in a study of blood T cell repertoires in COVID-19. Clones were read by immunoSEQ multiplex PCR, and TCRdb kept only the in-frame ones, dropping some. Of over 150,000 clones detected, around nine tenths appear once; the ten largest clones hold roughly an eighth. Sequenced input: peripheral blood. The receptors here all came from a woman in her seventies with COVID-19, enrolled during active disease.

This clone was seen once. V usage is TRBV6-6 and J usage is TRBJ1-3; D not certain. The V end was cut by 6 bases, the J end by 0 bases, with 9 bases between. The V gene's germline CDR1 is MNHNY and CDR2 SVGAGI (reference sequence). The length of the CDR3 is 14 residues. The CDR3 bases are TGTGCCAGCAGAGAACAGAGCTCTGGAAACACCATATATTTT. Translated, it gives CASREQSSGNTIYF.

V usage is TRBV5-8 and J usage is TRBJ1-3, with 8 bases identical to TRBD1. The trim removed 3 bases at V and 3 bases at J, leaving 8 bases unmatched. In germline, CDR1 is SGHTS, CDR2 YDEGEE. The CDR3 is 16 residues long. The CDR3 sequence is CASSSGGTGHGNTIYF. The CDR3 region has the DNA TGTGCCAGCAGCTCGGGCGGGACAGGTCATGGAAACACCATATATTTT.

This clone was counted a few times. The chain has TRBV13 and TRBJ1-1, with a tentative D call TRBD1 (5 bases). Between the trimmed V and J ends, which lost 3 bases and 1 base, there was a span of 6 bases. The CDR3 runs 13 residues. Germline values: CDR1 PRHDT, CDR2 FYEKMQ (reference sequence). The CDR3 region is CASSFTGNTEAFF. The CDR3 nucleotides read TGTGCCAGCAGCTTTACAGGGAACACTGAAGCTTTCTTT.

For the CDR3, the DNA is TGTGCCAGCAGCTTAGATTCGGGGAGCAATCAGCCCCAGCATTTT. The encoded protein is CASSLDSGSNQPQHF. The gene calls are TRBV11-3 and TRBJ1-5; D gene unclear. This CDR3 has 15 amino acids. Germline CDR1 reads SGHNT; CDR2 reads YENEEA. The V and J ends lost 0 bases and 1 base respectively, with 7 bases between them. The whole variable domain, remainder taken from reference TRBV11-3 and TRBJ1-5, is EAGVVQSPRYKIIEKKQPVAFWCNPISGHNTLYWYLQNLGQGPELLIRYENEEAVDDSQLPKDRFSAERLKGVDSTLKIQPAELGDSAVYLCASSLDSGSNQPQHFGDGTRLSIL.

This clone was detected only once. The CDR3 region is CASRSLPGQGSNTEAFF. For the CDR3, the DNA is TGCGCCAGCAGATCTCTCCCGGGACAGGGATCGAACACTGAAGCTTTCTTT. The V and J genes are TRBV5-1 and TRBJ1-1; TRBD1 matches 9 bases. With 5 bases clipped from V and 1 base from J, the junction kept 12 bases outside the gene matches. This CDR3 contains 17 residues. From germline, CDR1 is SGHRS and CDR2 YFSETQ.

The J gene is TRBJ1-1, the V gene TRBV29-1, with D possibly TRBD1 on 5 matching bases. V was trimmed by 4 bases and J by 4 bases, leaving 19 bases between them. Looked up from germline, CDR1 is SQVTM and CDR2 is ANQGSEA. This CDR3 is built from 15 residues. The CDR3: CSVGRGAGPGTEAFF. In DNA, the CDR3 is TGCAGCGTTGGTAGGGGTGCTGGGCCAGGCACTGAAGCTTTCTTT.

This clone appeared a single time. CDR3 protein: CASSPGTGGLEAFF. The CDR3 DNA reads TGTGCCAGCAGTCCCGGGACAGGGGGCCTGGAAGCTTTCTTT. The chain has TRBV6-5 and TRBJ1-1; TRBD1 aligns across 12 bases. Germline assignment: CDR1 MNHEY and CDR2 SVGAGI. Losses at the gene ends were 5 bases for V and 8 bases for J; bases not matched to a gene: 6. CDR3 length: 14 amino acids.

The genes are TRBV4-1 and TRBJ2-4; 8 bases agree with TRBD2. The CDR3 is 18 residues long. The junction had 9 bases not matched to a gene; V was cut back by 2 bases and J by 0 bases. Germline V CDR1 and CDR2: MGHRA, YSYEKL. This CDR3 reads CASSQTGGALLAKNIQYF. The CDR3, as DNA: TGCGCCAGCAGCCAAACGGGAGGGGCTTTACTAGCCAAAAACATTCAGTACTTC.

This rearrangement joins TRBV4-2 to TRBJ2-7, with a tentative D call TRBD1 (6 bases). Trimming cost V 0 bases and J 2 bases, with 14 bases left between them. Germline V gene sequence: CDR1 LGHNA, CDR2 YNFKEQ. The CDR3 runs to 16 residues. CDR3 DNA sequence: TGTGCCAGCAGCCAAGATTTAGGGACACCGACCTACGAGCAGTACTTC. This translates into CASSQDLGTPTYEQYF.

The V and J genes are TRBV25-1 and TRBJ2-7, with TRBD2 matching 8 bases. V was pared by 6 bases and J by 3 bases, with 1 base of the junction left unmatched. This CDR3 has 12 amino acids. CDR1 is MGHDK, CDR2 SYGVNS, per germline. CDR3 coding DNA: TGTGCCAGCAGCGGGGGGGGCTACGAGCAGTACTTC. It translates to CASSGGGYEQYF.

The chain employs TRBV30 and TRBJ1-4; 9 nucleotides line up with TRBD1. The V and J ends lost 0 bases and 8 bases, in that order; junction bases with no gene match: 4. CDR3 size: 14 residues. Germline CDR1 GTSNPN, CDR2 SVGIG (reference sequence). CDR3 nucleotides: TGTGCCTGGAGTGTCGGGACAGGGTACGAAAAACTGTTTTTT. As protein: CAWSVGTGYEKLFF. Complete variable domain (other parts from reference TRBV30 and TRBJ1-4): SQTIHQWPATLVQPVGSPLSLECTVEGTSNPNLYWYRQAAGRGLQLLFYSVGIGQISSEVPQNLSASRPQDRQFILSSKKLLLSDSGFYLCAWSVGTGYEKLFFGSGTQLSVL.

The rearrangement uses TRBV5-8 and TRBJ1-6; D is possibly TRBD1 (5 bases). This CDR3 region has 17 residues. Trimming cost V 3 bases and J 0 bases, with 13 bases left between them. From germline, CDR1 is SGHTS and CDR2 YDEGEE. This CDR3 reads CASSWDYGSSYNSPLHF. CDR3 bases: TGTGCCAGCAGCTGGGACTACGGGAGCTCCTATAATTCACCCCTCCACTTT.

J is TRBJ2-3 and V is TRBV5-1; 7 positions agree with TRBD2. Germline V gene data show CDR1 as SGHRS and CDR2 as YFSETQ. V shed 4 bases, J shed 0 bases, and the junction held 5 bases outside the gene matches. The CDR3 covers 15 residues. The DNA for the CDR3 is TGCGCCAGCAGCGGAACTAGCGCTAGCACAGATACGCAGTATTTT. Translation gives CASSGTSASTDTQYF.

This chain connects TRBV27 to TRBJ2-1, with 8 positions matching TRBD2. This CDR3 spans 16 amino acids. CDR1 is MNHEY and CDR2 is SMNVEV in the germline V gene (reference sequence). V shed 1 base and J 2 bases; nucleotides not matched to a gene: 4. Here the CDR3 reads CASSLYGSGTYNEQFF. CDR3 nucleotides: TGTGCCAGCAGTTTATACGGTAGCGGGACCTACAATGAGCAGTTCTTC.

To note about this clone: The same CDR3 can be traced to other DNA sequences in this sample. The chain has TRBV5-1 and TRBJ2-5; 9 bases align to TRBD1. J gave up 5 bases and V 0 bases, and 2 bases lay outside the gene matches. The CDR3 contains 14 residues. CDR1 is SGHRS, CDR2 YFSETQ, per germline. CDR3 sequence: CASSLGTGDETQYF. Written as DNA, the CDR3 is TGCGCCAGCAGCTTGGGGACAGGGGACGAGACCCAGTACTTC.

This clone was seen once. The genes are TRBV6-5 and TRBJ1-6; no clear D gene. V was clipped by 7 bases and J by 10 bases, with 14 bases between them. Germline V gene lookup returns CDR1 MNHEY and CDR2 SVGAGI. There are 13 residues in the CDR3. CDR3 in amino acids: CASKTDQYSPLHF. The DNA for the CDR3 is TGTGCCAGCAAGACTGATCAGTACTCACCCCTCCACTTT.

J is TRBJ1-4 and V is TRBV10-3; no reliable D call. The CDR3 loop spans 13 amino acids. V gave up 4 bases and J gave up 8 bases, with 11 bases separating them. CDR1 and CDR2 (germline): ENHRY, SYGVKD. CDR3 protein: CAISVSEEEKLFF. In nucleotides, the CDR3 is TGTGCCATCAGTGTATCAGAGGAGGAAAAACTGTTTTTT.

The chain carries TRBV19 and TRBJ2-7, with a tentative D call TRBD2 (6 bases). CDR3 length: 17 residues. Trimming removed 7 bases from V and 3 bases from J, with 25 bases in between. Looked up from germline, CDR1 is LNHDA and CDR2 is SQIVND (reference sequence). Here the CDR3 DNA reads TGTGCCAGTATCTATAGGGAGGCGAGGATCGGTTACTACGAGCAGTACTTC. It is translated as CASIYREARIGYYEQYF.

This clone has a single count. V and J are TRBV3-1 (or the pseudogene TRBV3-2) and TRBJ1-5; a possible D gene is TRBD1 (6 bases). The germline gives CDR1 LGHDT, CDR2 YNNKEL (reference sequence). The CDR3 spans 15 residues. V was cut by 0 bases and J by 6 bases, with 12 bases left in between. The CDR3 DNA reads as TGTGCCAGCAGCCAAGATAGCAGGGGCGGTCAGCCCCAGCATTTT. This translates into CASSQDSRGGQPQHF.

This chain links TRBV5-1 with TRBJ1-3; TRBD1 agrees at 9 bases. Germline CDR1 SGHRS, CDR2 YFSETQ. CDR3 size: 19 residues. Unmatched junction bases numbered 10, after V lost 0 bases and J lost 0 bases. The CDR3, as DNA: TGCGCCAGCAGCTTGGATCCCGGACAGGGGTACAACTCTGGAAACACCATATATTTT. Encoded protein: CASSLDPGQGYNSGNTIYF.

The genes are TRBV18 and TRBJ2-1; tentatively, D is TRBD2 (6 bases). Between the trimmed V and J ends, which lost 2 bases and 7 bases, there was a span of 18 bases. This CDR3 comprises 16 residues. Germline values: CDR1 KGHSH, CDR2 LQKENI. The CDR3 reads CASSPGSGRSGNEQFF. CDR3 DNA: TGTGCCAGCTCACCAGGGAGCGGGCGATCGGGAAATGAGCAGTTCTTC.